This T cell receptor beta chain was profiled in a study of CD8+ T cells in alopecia areata. About the research overall: Oral tofacitinib, 5 to 10 mg twice daily, was given in an open-label trial.

Treatment of the sample: oral pan-JAK inhibitor, 5-10 mg twice daily. Alopecia areata patients provided lesional scalp punch biopsies and peripheral blood, both collected for the study. On this clone: What it binds is not known.

Following extraction, RNA underwent reverse transcription to cDNA, which served as the sequencing template. Sequencing was performed with immunoSEQ multiplex PCR; in TCRdb, only in-frame clones are kept and a portion is missing. The sample has roughly 120,000 clones, around 54% seen once; the top ten hold under 3.5%. CDR3 length: 15 residues. V was pared by 7 bases and J by 4 bases, with 7 bases of the junction left unmatched. Germline CDR1 and CDR2: MGHDK and SYGVNS. Study conclusions and caveats: Tofacitinib significantly lowered scalp clonality and expanded CD8+ clones among the top 100. Affected lesional scalp, above all in alopecia totalis/universalis, was more clonal than normal scalp.

Sequenced here: CD4+ T cells sorted from blood, sampled at week 24, from a patient treated with tofacitinib. The clonotype originates from a human donor with alopecia areata. This chain connects TRBV25-1 to TRBJ2-2, with 9 bases matching TRBD1. Written as DNA, the CDR3 is TGTGCCAGCACGGGGACAGGGAGTCTCACCGGGGAGCTGTTTTTT. Translated: CASTGTGSLTGELFF.